One T cell receptor beta chain is described in this entry. Germline V gene lookup returns CDR1 LNHDA and CDR2 SQIVND (reference sequence). This CDR3 contains 16 residues. The V end lost 4 bases, the J end lost 1 base, and 14 bases lay between the germline ends. Methods used by the authors: Reference gene primer amplification yielded estimated nucleated cell counts. Measured with immunoSEQ multiplex PCR; TCRdb has only the in-frame clones, and not every one. V and J calls and clone size are given by that table; D and trimming were obtained from the DNA. The sample records some 120,000 clones, nearly 90% being singletons. This sample is drawn from a study of blood T cell repertoires in COVID-19. In the study overall: Sources were T cells, B-cell-depleted T cells, or PBMCs; the material itself was cDNA or gDNA.

Sample: peripheral blood. The gene calls are TRBV19 and TRBJ1-3; maybe TRBD1 (5 bases). This clonotype was obtained from a woman at least 80 years old with acute or convalescent COVID-19. Here the CDR3 DNA reads TGTGCCAGTAGTAGACCGGGACTGAGATCTGGAAACACCATATATTTT. This gives the protein CASSRPGLRSGNTIYF.